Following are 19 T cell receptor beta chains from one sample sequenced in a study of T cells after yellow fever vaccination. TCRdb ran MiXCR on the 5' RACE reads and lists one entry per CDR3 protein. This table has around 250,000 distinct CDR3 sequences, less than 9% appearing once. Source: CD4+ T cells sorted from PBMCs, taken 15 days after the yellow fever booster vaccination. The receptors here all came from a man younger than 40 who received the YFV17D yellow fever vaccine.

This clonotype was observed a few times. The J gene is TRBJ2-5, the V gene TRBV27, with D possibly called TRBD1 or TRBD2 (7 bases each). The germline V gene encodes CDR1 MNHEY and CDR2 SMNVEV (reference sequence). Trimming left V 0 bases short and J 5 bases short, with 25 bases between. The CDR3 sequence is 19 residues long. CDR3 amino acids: CASSLSPFTGEGTGETQYF. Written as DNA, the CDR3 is TGTGCCAGCAGTTTATCGCCATTTACAGGGGAGGGTACGGGGGAGACCCAGTACTTC.

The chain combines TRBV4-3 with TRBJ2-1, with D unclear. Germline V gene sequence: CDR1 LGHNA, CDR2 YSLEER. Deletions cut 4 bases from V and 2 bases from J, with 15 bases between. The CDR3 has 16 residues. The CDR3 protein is CASSPLAVATYNEQFF. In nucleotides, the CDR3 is TGCGCCAGCAGCCCCCTGGCGGTGGCGACCTACAATGAGCAGTTCTTC.

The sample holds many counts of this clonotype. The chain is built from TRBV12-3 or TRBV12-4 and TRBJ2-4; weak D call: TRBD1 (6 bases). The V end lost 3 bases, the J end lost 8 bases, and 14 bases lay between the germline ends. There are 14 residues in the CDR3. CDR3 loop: CASSFRAGADIQYF. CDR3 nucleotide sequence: TGTGCCAGCAGTTTTCGAGCAGGGGCGGACATTCAGTACTTC.

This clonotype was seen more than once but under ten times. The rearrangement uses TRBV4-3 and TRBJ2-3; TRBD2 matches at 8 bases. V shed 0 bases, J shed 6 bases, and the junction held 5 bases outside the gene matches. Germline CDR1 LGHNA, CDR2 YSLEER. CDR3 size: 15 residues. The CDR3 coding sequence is TGCGCCAGCAGCCAAGACGTAGGACTAGCCGATACGCAGTATTTT. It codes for CASSQDVGLADTQYF.

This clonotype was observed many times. CDR3: CASRNRSPGDTQYF. CDR3 nucleotides: TGTGCCAGCAGGAATAGGTCCCCCGGAGATACGCAGTATTTT. The V and J genes are TRBV11-2 and TRBJ2-3, with D hard to call. This CDR3 has 14 residues. The germline V gene encodes CDR1 SGHAT and CDR2 FQNNGV. V was trimmed by 6 bases and J by 5 bases, leaving 15 bases between them.

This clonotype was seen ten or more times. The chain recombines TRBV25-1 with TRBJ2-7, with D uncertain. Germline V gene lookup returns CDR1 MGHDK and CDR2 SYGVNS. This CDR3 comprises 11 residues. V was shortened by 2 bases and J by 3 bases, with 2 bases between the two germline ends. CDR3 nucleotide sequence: TGTGCCAGCAGTGAAAACTACGAGCAGTACTTC. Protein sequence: CASSENYEQYF.

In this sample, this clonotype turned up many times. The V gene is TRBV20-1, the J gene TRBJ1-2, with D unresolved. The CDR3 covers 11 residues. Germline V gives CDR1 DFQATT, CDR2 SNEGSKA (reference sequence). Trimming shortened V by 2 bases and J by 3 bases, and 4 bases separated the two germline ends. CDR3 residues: CSARIDYGYTF. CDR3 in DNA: TGCAGTGCTAGAATTGACTATGGCTACACCTTC.

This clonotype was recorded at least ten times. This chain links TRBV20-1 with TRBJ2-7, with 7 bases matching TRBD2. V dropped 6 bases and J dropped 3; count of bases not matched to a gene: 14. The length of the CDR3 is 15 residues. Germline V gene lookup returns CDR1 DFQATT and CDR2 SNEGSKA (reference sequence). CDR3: CSARPGGRGFYEQYF. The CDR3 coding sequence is TGCAGTGCCCGCCCGGGGGGTAGGGGCTTCTACGAGCAGTACTTC.

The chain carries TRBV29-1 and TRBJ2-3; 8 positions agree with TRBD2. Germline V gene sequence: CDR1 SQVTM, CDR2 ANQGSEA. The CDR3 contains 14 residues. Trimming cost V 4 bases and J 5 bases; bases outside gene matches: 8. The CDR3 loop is CSVGRLAGLDTQYF. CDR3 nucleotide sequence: TGCAGCGTTGGCCGCCTAGCGGGCCTAGATACGCAGTATTTT.

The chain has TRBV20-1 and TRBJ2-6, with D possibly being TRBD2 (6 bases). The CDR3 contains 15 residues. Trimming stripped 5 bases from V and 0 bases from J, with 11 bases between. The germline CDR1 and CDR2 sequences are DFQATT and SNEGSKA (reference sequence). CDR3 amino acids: CSAPVEGSGANVLTF. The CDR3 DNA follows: TGCAGTGCTCCTGTGGAGGGCTCTGGGGCCAACGTCCTGACTTTC.

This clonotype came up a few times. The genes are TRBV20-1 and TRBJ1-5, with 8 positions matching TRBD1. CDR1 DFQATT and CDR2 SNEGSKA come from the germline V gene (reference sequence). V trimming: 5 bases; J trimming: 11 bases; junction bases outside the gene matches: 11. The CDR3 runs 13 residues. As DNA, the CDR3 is TGCAGTGCTCACGACAGGGGCCAAGGGTCCCAGCATTTT. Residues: CSAHDRGQGSQHF.

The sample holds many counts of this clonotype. CDR3 amino acids: CASSPPPGLQEKLFF. CDR3 in DNA: TGTGCCAGCAGCCCTCCCCCGGGACTACAGGAAAAACTGTTTTTT. This sequence joins TRBV7-9 and TRBJ1-4, with D tentatively TRBD1 (5 bases). This CDR3 comprises 15 residues. The germline V and J ends were trimmed by 5 bases and 8 bases, with 18 bases remaining between them. Germline values: CDR1 SEHNR, CDR2 FQNEAQ (reference sequence). Complete variable domain (other parts from reference TRBV7-9 and TRBJ1-4): DTGVSQNPRHKITKRGQNVTFRCDPISEHNRLYWYRQTLGQGPEFLTYFQNEAQLEKSRLLSDRFSAERPKGSFSTLEIQRTEQGDSAMYLCASSPPPGLQEKLFFGSGTQLSVL.

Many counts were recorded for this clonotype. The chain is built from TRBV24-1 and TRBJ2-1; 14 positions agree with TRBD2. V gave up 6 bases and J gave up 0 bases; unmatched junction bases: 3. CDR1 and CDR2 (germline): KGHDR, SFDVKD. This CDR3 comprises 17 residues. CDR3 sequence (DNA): TGTGCCACCAGTAAGGGACTAGCGGGAGCCTCCTACAATGAGCAGTTCTTC. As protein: CATSKGLAGASYNEQFF.

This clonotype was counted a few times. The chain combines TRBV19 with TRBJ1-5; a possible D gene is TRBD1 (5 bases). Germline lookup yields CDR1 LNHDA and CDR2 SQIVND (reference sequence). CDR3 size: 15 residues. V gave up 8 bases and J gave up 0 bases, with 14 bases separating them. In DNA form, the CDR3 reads TGTGCCAGTGGGAACAGGCCCTATAGCAATCAGCCCCAGCATTTT. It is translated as CASGNRPYSNQPQHF. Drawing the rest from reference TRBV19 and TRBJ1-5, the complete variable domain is DGGITQSPKYLFRKEGQNVTLSCEQNLNHDAMYWYRQDPGQGLRLIYYSQIVNDFQKGDIAEGYSVSREKKESFPLTVTSAQKNPTAFYLCASGNRPYSNQPQHFGDGTRLSIL.

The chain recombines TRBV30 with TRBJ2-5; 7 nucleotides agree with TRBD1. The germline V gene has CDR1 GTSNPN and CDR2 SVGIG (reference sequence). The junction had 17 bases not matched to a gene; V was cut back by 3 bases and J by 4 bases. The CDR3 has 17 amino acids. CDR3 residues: CAWRADRVFSGGETQYF. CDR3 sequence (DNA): TGTGCCTGGAGAGCCGACAGGGTTTTCAGCGGTGGAGAGACCCAGTACTTC.

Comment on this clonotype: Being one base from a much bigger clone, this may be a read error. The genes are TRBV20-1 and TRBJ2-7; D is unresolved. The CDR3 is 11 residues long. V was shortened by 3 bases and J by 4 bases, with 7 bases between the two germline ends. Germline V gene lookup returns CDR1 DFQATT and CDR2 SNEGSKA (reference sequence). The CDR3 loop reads CSASPVYEQYF. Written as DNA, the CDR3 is TGCAGTGCTAGCCCAGTGTACGAGCAGTACTTC.

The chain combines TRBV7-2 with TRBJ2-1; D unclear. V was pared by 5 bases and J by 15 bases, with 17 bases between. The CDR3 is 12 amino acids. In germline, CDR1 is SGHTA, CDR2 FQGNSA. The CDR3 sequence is CASSKTMATSFF. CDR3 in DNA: TGTGCCAGCAGCAAAACTATGGCGACCTCGTTCTTC.

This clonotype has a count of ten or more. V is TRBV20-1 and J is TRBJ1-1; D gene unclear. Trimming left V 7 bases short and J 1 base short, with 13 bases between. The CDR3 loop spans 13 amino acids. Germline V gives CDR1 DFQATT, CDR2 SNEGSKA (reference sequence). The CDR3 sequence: CSVRARANTEAFF. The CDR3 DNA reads TGCAGTGTACGAGCCCGGGCGAACACTGAAGCTTTCTTT.

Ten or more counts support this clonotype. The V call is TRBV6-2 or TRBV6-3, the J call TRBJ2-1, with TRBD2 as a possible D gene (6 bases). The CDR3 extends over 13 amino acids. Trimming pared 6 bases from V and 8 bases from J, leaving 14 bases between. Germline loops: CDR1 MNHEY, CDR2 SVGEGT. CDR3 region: CASSDPGRHEQFF. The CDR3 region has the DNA TGTGCCAGCAGCGACCCTGGGAGGCATGAGCAGTTCTTC.